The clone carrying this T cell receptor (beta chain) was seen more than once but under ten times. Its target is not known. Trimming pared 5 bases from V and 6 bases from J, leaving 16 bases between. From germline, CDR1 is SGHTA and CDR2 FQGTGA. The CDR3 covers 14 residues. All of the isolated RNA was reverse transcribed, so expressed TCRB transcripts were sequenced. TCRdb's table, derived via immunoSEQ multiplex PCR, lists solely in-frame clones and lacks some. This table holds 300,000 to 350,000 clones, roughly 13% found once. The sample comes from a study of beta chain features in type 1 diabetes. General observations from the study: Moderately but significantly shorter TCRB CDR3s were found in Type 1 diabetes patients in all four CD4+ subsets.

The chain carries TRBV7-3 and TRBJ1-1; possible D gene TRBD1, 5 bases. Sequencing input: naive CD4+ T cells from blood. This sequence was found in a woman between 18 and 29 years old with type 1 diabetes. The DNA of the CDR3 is TGTGCCAGCAGCACGGGACGGGCGGGGGCTGAAGCTTTCTTT. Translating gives CASSTGRAGAEAFF. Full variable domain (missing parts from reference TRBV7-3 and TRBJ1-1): GAGVSQTPSNKVTEKGKYVELRCDPISGHTALYWYRQSLGQGPEFLIYFQGTGAADDSGLPNDRFFAVRPEGSVSTLKIQRTERGDSAVYLCASSTGRAGAEAFFGQGTRLTVV.